This entry lists 23 T cell receptor beta chains sequenced from one sample in a study of shared clonotypes between healthy human individuals. TCRdb's copy holds only in-frame clones and misses some; the assay was immunoSEQ multiplex PCR. The sample carries about 500,000 clones, more than 70% recorded once. The sample taken for sequencing was PBMCs. Receptors originate from a woman in her thirties or forties in good health. Some clones in this sample may be carry-over from other donors' samples.

This chain connects TRBV6-1 to TRBJ2-7; weak D call: TRBD2 (6 bases). The CDR3 spans 14 residues. Germline lookup yields CDR1 MNHNS and CDR2 SASEGT. V lost 6 bases, J lost 2 bases, and 14 bases lay in between. CDR3 sequence (DNA): TGTGCCAGCAGGGTTCCGGGACTGGCCTACGAGCAGTACTTC. As protein: CASRVPGLAYEQYF.

This chain joins TRBV19 and TRBJ2-3, with D possibly TRBD2 on 6 matching bases. This CDR3 is 15 amino acids long. Trimming left V 5 bases short and J 2 bases short, with 14 bases between. Germline V CDR1 and CDR2: LNHDA, SQIVND (reference sequence). The CDR3 DNA is TGTGCCAGTAGTCCGGGGACTTATTTCACAGATACGCAGTATTTT. This encodes CASSPGTYFTDTQYF.

This chain links TRBV5-5 with TRBJ2-6; D gene unclear. The germline V gene has CDR1 SGHKS and CDR2 YYEKEE (reference sequence). The CDR3 is made up of 16 amino acids. Trimming removed 4 bases from V and 0 bases from J, with 11 bases in between. Here the CDR3 reads CASSPPLRSGANVLTF. CDR3 nucleotide sequence: TGTGCCAGCAGCCCACCACTTCGCTCTGGGGCCAACGTCCTGACTTTC.

The rearrangement links TRBV10-3 to TRBJ2-7, with 8 nucleotides matching TRBD1. The CDR3 length is 13 residues. The J segment lost 3 bases and the V segment lost 6 bases, leaving 4 bases of the junction unmatched. Germline loops: CDR1 ENHRY, CDR2 SYGVKD. The CDR3 DNA is TGTGCCATCAGGGGGGACAGGAACTACGAGCAGTACTTC. Amino acids: CAIRGDRNYEQYF.

The chain links TRBV18 to TRBJ1-4, with 8 bases lining up with TRBD1. Germline V gene lookup returns CDR1 KGHSH and CDR2 LQKENI. Unmatched junction bases numbered 10, after V lost 6 bases and J lost 7 bases. The CDR3 runs to 15 residues. CDR3 residues: CASSFSQGVGEKLFF. Here the CDR3 DNA reads TGTGCCAGCTCGTTCTCACAGGGGGTCGGTGAAAAACTGTTTTTT.

The chain employs TRBV18 and TRBJ2-7; the D gene is possibly TRBD1 (6 bases). The CDR3 consists of 18 residues. The V and J ends lost 2 bases and 4 bases respectively, with 24 bases between them. Per the germline V gene, CDR1 is KGHSH and CDR2 is LQKENI. In DNA, the CDR3 is TGTGCCAGCTCACCAGGCTTCCAAACCAGGGGCGCCGTATACGAGCAGTACTTC. This encodes CASSPGFQTRGAVYEQYF.

This clone was detected once. A junction boundary mismatches the germline segment, possibly from a read error. This chain uses TRBV10-3 with TRBJ2-5; D possibly corresponds to TRBD2 (5 bases). The length of the CDR3 is 15 residues. The germline gives CDR1 ENHRY, CDR2 SYGVKD. The CDR3 loop reads CAISESGQPGETQYF. The CDR3 coding sequence is TGTGCCATCAGTGAGTCAGGCCAACCCGGGGAGACTCAGTACTTC.

The chain employs TRBV6-4 and TRBJ2-2; TRBD2 matches 7 bases. The V and J ends lost 3 bases and 4 bases, in that order; junction bases with no gene match: 2. CDR1 and CDR2 (germline): MRHNA, SNTAGT. The CDR3 length is 14 residues. This CDR3 is CASSELASTGELFF. The CDR3 DNA sequence: TGTGCCAGCAGTGAACTAGCGAGCACCGGGGAGCTGTTTTTT.

The genes are TRBV7-9 and TRBJ2-5, with 8 bases matching TRBD1. The CDR3 is 16 amino acids. Germline V lookup: CDR1 SEHNR, CDR2 FQNEAQ (reference sequence). V shed 3 bases, J shed 4 bases, and the junction held 10 bases outside the gene matches. The CDR3 DNA reads as TGTGCCAGCAGCTTCCCGGACAGGGCCCCGGGAGAGACCCAGTACTTC. Protein sequence: CASSFPDRAPGETQYF.

In regard to this clone: This CDR3 is also generated by other DNA sequences in the sample. The chain combines TRBV4-2 with TRBJ2-7, with 15 nucleotides matching TRBD2. The germline V gene has CDR1 LGHNA and CDR2 YNFKEQ. Trimming at V came to 3 bases and at J to 4 bases, leaving 4 bases not matched to a gene. CDR3 size: 16 residues. The CDR3 sequence is CASSQPGTSGRYEQYF. The DNA of the CDR3 is TGTGCCAGCAGCCAGCCGGGGACTAGCGGGAGGTACGAGCAGTACTTC.

The chain has TRBV7-3 and TRBJ1-4; D might be TRBD1 (6 bases). The ends were cut back, 4 bases at V and 3 bases at J, with 12 bases in the middle. The CDR3 contains 15 residues. CDR1 is SGHTA, CDR2 FQGTGA, per germline. CDR3 nucleotides: TGTGCCAGCAGCTCTTCAGGGGCGGCTAATGAAAAACTGTTTTTT. Protein product: CASSSSGAANEKLFF.

In the case of this clone: A far larger clone differs by one base, so this is likely a read error. The same CDR3 also results from other DNA sequences found in this sample. This chain joins TRBV4-1 and TRBJ1-1; D is possibly TRBD1 (5 bases). The CDR3 contains 13 residues. Germline-derived CDR1 and CDR2 are MGHRA and YSYEKL. The chain's CDR3 is CASSQRSGLPNLF. The CDR3 nucleotides read TGCGCCAGCAGCCAGAGATCGGGACTACCAAATTTATTT.

Comments on this clone: A single base separates this from a much larger clone, so it may be a read error. The rearrangement links TRBV5-1 to TRBJ2-5, with D maybe TRBD1 (7 bases). This CDR3 spans 14 amino acids. Germline V CDR1 and CDR2: SGHRS, YFSETQ. The CDR3 DNA reads TGCGCCAGCAGCCGCGGGACAGAACAAGGGACCCAGTACTTC. It codes for CASSRGTEQGTQYF.

This chain links TRBV6-1 with TRBJ1-5, with TRBD1 matching over 10 bases. The CDR3 is 15 amino acids. The V gene end was trimmed by 7 bases and the J gene end by 3 bases; junction bases not matched to a gene: 6. Germline CDR1 MNHNS, CDR2 SASEGT. CDR3 sequence reads: CASTTGTGANQPQHF. The DNA of the CDR3 is TGTGCCAGCACCACCGGGACAGGGGCCAATCAGCCCCAGCATTTT.

With respect to this clone: A single base is all that separates this from a far larger clone, so a read error is likely. V and J are TRBV18 and TRBJ2-7, with a tentative D call TRBD1 (6 bases). CDR1 KGHSH and CDR2 LQKENI come from the germline V gene. The CDR3 runs to 14 residues. V was clipped by 2 bases and J by 2 bases, with 10 bases between them. CDR3: CASSPSWDTYEQYV. CDR3 sequence (DNA): TGTGCCAGCTCACCATCCTGGGACACCTACGAGCAGTACGTC.

This rearrangement joins TRBV9 to TRBJ2-2, with 9 bases fitting TRBD2. CDR3 size: 17 residues. The V gene end was trimmed by 0 bases and the J gene end by 6 bases; junction bases not matched to a gene: 9. Germline V CDR1 and CDR2: SGDLS, YYNGEE. The CDR3 sequence is CASSVDPRTSDAGELFF. The CDR3 DNA reads as TGTGCCAGCAGCGTAGACCCGCGGACTAGCGATGCCGGGGAGCTGTTTTTT.

V usage is TRBV7-2 and J usage is TRBJ2-7; a weak D match, TRBD2 (7 bases). The CDR3 spans 15 residues. V lost 2 bases and J lost 4, with 15 bases in between. Germline values: CDR1 SGHTA, CDR2 FQGNSA. CDR3 protein: CASSLRGGASYEQYF. CDR3 nucleotides: TGTGCCAGCAGCTTACGTGGGGGGGCTTCATACGAGCAGTACTTC.

V and J are TRBV7-9 and TRBJ2-5; possible D gene TRBD1, 5 bases. The V gene lost 8 bases and the J gene lost 1 base, with 26 bases spanning the gap. The CDR3 extends over 18 amino acids. In germline, CDR1 is SEHNR, CDR2 FQNEAQ (reference sequence). Here the CDR3 DNA reads TGTGCCAGCCGCGGTAGGGGTGGCGGTCCGCATATCCAAGAGACCCAGTACTTC. The encoded protein is CASRGRGGGPHIQETQYF.

This sequence joins TRBV4-1 and TRBJ2-5, with D possibly matching TRBD2 (6 bases). Germline assignment: CDR1 MGHRA and CDR2 YSYEKL. V lost 4 bases and J lost 1, with 10 bases in between. The CDR3 is 14 amino acids. The CDR3 spells CASSLGLSQETQYF. Written as DNA, the CDR3 is TGCGCCAGCAGCCTGGGACTCAGCCAAGAGACCCAGTACTTC.

The genes are TRBV7-3 and TRBJ2-2; no definite D call. V lost 5 bases and J 5 bases, leaving 15 bases between the germline ends. The CDR3 spans 15 residues. Looked up from germline, CDR1 is SGHTA and CDR2 is FQGTGA. The CDR3 DNA reads TGTGCCAGCAGCCAACAGACGAAGGAAACCGGGGAGCTGTTTTTT. Protein sequence: CASSQQTKETGELFF.

The chain uses TRBV9 and TRBJ1-4; D remains ambiguous. This CDR3 is 14 amino acids long. The germline V gene has CDR1 SGDLS and CDR2 YYNGEE. V was trimmed by 3 bases and J by 8 bases, leaving 14 bases between them. The DNA for the CDR3 is TGTGCCAGCAGCGGACCGGGATCAGGAGAAAAACTGTTTTTT. Its protein product is CASSGPGSGEKLFF.

This clone was counted a single time. The chain uses TRBV4-1 and TRBJ1-1; a weak D match, TRBD1 (6 bases). The CDR3 length is 14 residues. The V gene lost 3 bases and the J gene lost 6 bases, with 14 bases spanning the gap. Germline loops: CDR1 MGHRA, CDR2 YSYEKL. CDR3 in amino acids: CASSQGFRGSEAFF. The CDR3 DNA follows: TGCGCCAGCAGCCAGGGCTTCAGGGGCTCTGAAGCTTTCTTT.

V usage is TRBV5-6 and J usage is TRBJ2-3, with D unclear. V was shortened by 0 bases and J by 2 bases, with 7 bases between the two germline ends. From germline, CDR1 is SGHDT and CDR2 YYEEEE. The CDR3 length is 14 residues. The CDR3 loop reads CASSLGAHTDTQYF. The CDR3 coding sequence is TGTGCCAGCAGCTTGGGAGCCCACACAGATACGCAGTATTTT.